This T cell receptor beta chain was captured by sequencing in a study of blood T cell repertoires in COVID-19. Study context: PBMCs, B-cell-depleted T cells, or T cells provided the cDNA or gDNA that made up the material.

This clone has only a few counts. Participant age was roughly 18 to 90 years, and participants resided in 24 US areas. From germline, CDR1 is KGHDR and CDR2 SFDVKD. Deletions cut 3 bases from V and 5 bases from J, with 12 bases between. This CDR3 is built from 15 residues. TCRdb's table, derived via immunoSEQ multiplex PCR, lists solely in-frame clones and lacks some. The data hold approximately 280,000 clones, with around 84% observed a single time. This TCR derives from a man aged 40-49 years who had been exposed to COVID-19. The rearrangement joins TRBV24-1 to TRBJ2-2; tentative D call: TRBD1 (5 bases). Sequencing was done on a sample of PBMCs or T cells enriched from blood (not recorded which). Written as DNA, the CDR3 is TGTGCCACCAGTGATCGAGACAGAGGTACCGGGGAGCTGTTTTTT. Its protein is CATSDRDRGTGELFF.